The present entry profiles one TCR beta chain with its context. This record belongs to a study of OX40 agonist ivuxolimab in advanced cancers. Study-level information: Ivuxolimab was delivered to patients intravenously every 2 weeks at doses spanning 0.01 to 10 mg/kg.

TCRdb's table, derived via immunoSEQ multiplex PCR, lists solely in-frame clones and lacks some. The repertoire holds tens of thousands of clones, roughly 86% seen once, with roughly 3.6% in the top ten. This CDR3 is 12 amino acids long. Germline V gene sequence: CDR1 MDHEN, CDR2 SYDVKM. The V gene lost 10 bases and the J gene lost 2 bases, with 11 bases spanning the gap. Blood sampling was done at baseline, cycle 4 day 1, and cycle 7 day 1. The chain recombines TRBV28 with TRBJ1-2; no definite D call. The TCR originated in an adult with an advanced solid tumor such as melanoma, head and neck, liver or kidney cancer. The specimen comprised CD4+ or CD8+ T cells sorted from blood, sampled in a trial of the OX40 agonist ivuxolimab. CDR3 sequence: CAISAANYGYTF. Written as DNA, the CDR3 is TGTGCCATCTCTGCGGCAAACTATGGCTACACCTTC.